This T cell receptor (beta chain) came from a study of CD8 T cells in ankylosing spondylitis. V was pared by 7 bases and J by 1 base, with 3 bases of the junction left unmatched. From germline, CDR1 is MNHNS and CDR2 SASEGT. The CDR3 runs 14 residues. Points from the study as a whole: Roughly eight highly homologous variants made up a TCR beta motif that seemed to typify ankylosing spondylitis blood.

Comment on this clonotype: Its specificity is not known.

TCRdb reanalysed the 5' RACE reads using MiXCR and keeps one entry per CDR3 protein. Of 800,000 to 900,000 distinct CDR3 sequences listed, approximately 10% are singletons. The chain has TRBV6-1 and TRBJ2-2; 7 bases line up with TRBD2. Material for sequencing was blood, either unsorted or a sorted T cell fraction (not recorded which). This clonotype originated in a male donor with ankylosing spondylitis. The CDR3 region has the DNA TGTGCCAGCATGGAGCGGGAGAACACCGGGGAGCTGTTTTTT. Amino acids: CASMERENTGELFF.